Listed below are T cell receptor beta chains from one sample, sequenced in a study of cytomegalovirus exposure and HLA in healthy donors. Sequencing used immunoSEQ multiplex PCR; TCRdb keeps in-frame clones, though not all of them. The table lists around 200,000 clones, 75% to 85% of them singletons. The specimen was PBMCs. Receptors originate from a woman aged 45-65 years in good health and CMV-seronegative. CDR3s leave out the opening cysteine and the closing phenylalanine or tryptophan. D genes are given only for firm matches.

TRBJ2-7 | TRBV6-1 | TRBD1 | ASSLNSRDRAQQY
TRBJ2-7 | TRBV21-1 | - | ASSMRVCTSGSEQY
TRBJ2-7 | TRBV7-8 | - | ASSLARSFYEQY
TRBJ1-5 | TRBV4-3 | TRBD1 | ASSQDPQGMQPQH
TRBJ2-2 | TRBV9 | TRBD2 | ASSGGGGRDTGELF
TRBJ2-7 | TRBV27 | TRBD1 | ASSWTGTYEQY
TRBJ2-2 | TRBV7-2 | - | ASPPPGSTGELF
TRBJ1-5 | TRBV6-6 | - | ASTAGNQPQH
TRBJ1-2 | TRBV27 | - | ASSLQGSLAGYT
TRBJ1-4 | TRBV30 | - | AWGRDIRAVF
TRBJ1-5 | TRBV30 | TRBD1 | AWTEGANQPQH
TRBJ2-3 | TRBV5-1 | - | ASSSSLDTDTQY
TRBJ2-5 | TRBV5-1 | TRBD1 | ASSLLGTGLSETQY
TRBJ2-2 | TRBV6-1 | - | ASNLRSTGELF
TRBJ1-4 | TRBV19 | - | ASSIGDEGEKLF
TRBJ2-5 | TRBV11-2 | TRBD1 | ASSSDRGETQY
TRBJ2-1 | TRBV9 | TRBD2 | ASSPIGGSPGGEQF
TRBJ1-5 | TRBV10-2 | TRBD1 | ASSDTGGGQPQH
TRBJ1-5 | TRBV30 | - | AWSVGPINQPQH
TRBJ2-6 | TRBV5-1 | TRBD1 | ASSLLAGGLVGANVLT
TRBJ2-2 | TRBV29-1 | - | SVAQGNTGELF
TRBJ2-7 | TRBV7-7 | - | ASSLVRQGGHEQY
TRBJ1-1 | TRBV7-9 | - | ASSLEAPRAF
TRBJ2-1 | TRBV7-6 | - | ASTQGDTNYNEQF
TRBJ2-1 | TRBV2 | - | ASSEGGFSYNEQF